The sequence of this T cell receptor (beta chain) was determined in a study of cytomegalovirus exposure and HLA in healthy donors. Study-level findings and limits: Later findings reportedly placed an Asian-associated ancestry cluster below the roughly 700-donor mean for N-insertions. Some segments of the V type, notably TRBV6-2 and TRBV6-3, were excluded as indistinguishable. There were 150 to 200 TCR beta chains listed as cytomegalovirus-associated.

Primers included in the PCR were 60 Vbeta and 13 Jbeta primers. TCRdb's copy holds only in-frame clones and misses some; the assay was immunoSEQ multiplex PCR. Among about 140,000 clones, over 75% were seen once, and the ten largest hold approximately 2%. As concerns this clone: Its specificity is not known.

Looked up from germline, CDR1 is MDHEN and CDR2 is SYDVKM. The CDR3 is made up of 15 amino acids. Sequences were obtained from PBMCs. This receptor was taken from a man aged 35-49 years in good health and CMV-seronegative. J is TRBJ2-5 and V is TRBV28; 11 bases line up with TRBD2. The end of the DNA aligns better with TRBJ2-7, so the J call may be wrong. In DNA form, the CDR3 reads TGTGCCAGCAGTCAACTAGCGGGGGCTTACTACGAGCAGTACTTC. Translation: CASSQLAGAYYEQYF.